These 9 T cell receptor beta chains share one sample of origin, sequenced in a study of T cell changes during pregnancy in multiple sclerosis. The protocol was immunoSEQ multiplex PCR, while the TCRdb copy is restricted to in-frame clones and leaves out a portion. The sample yields about 100,000 clones, just over 90% seen once. Sequences were derived from peripheral blood, sampled in the second trimester of pregnancy. The receptors stem from a female donor with multiple sclerosis, enrolled in a pregnancy study.

The rearrangement links TRBV5-4 to TRBJ2-7; 10 bases are a match to TRBD1. The trim removed 2 bases at V and 6 bases at J, leaving 5 bases unmatched. CDR1 SGHNT and CDR2 YYREEE come from the germline V gene (reference sequence). This CDR3 region has 14 residues. CDR3 amino acids: CASSFGTGVSEQYF. The CDR3 bases are TGTGCCAGCAGCTTTGGGACAGGGGTTTCCGAGCAGTACTTC.

The chain employs TRBV5-1 and TRBJ1-1, with D possibly matching TRBD1 (5 bases). Trimming left V 0 bases short and J 4 bases short, with 16 bases between. Germline V gives CDR1 SGHRS, CDR2 YFSETQ. The CDR3 is 16 residues long. The CDR3 here is CASSLESARRGTEAFF. CDR3 DNA: TGCGCCAGCAGCTTGGAATCGGCCCGAAGGGGCACTGAAGCTTTCTTT.

This chain joins TRBV5-3 and TRBJ2-7, with 8 nucleotides matching TRBD2. TRBV5-3 qualifies as an ORF whose function is uncertain. Trimming at V came to 0 bases and at J to 7 bases, leaving 6 bases not matched to a gene. This CDR3 contains 14 residues. This CDR3 reads CARSLDGGAEEQYF. Here the CDR3 DNA reads TGTGCCAGAAGCTTGGACGGGGGGGCCGAAGAGCAGTACTTC.

In this sample, this clone turned up once. The rearrangement links TRBV30 to TRBJ1-5; TRBD1 aligns across 7 bases. The V and J ends lost 7 bases and 6 bases, in that order; junction bases with no gene match: 12. The germline gives CDR1 GTSNPN, CDR2 SVGIG (reference sequence). The CDR3 runs 14 residues. The CDR3 sequence: CAYSGTVAGQPQHF. In DNA, the CDR3 is TGTGCCTATTCCGGGACAGTGGCGGGTCAGCCCCAGCATTTT.

J is TRBJ2-5 and V is TRBV5-6; the D gene is possibly TRBD1 (5 bases). Germline-derived CDR1 and CDR2 are SGHDT and YYEEEE. The CDR3 spans 14 residues. Trimming removed 0 bases at V and 3 bases at J, with 9 bases between. CDR3 sequence: CASSLEGVEETQYF. For the CDR3, the DNA is TGTGCCAGCAGCTTGGAAGGGGTGGAAGAGACCCAGTACTTC.

The rearrangement joins TRBV18 to TRBJ2-2; tentative D call: TRBD1 (6 bases). V was pared by 0 bases and J by 2 bases, with 13 bases between. CDR3 length equals 17 residues. Germline V gene sequence: CDR1 KGHSH, CDR2 LQKENI. CDR3 sequence: CASSPPRTALNTGELFF. The DNA for the CDR3 is TGTGCCAGCTCACCACCTCGGACAGCCTTAAACACCGGGGAGCTGTTTTTT.

A remark on this clone: The same CDR3 arises from other DNA sequences in this sample as well. The J gene is TRBJ1-2, the V gene TRBV30, with 9 bases that match TRBD1. The CDR3 is made up of 12 amino acids. The germline CDR1 and CDR2 sequences are GTSNPN and SVGIG (reference sequence). V gave up 5 bases and J gave up 7 bases; unmatched junction bases: 5. The CDR3 DNA follows: TGTGCCTGGGCTACAGGGGGCGCTGGCTACACCTTC. Translation gives CAWATGGAGYTF.

This clone was seen just once. The chain joins TRBV6-5 to TRBJ2-2; TRBD1 is a possible D gene (6 bases). V lost 5 bases and J lost 2, with 12 bases in between. This CDR3 has 15 amino acids. Germline V gives CDR1 MNHEY, CDR2 SVGAGI. The CDR3 sequence is CASSLQGINTGELFF. The CDR3 nucleotides read TGTGCCAGCAGTCTTCAGGGGATCAACACCGGGGAGCTGTTTTTT.

The chain carries TRBV27 and TRBJ2-7; 9 bases fit TRBD2. The CDR3 extends over 17 amino acids. Trimming took 6 bases from V and 3 from J; bases not matched to a gene: 15. Per germline, CDR1 MNHEY and CDR2 SMNVEV (reference sequence). This CDR3 is CASRNTALREGSYEQYF. The DNA for the CDR3 is TGTGCCAGCAGAAATACCGCCTTGCGGGAGGGTAGCTACGAGCAGTACTTC.